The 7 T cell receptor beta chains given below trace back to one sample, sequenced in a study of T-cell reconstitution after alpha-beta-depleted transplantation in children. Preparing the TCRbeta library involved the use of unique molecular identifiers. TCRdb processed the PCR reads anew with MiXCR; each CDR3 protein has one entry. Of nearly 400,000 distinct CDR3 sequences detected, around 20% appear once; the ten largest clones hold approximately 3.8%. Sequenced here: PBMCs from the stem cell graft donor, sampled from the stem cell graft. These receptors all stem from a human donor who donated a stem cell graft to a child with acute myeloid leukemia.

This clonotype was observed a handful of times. Here the CDR3 reads CARPAVYGANVLTF. CDR3 in DNA: TGTGCCAGGCCCGCCGTTTACGGGGCCAACGTCCTGACTTTC. The chain couples TRBV7-2 to TRBJ2-6; D unresolved. The germline CDR1 and CDR2 sequences are SGHTA and FQGNSA. The length of the CDR3 is 14 residues. Trimming took 9 bases from V and 4 from J, leaving 13 bases between them.

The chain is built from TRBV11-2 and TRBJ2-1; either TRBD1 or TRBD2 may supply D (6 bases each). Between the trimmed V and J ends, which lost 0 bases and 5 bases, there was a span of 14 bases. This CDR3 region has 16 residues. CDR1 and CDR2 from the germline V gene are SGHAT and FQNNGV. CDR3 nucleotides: TGTGCCAGCAGCTTAGAGGGGGCGGGGAGGAACAATGAGCAGTTCTTC. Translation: CASSLEGAGRNNEQFF.

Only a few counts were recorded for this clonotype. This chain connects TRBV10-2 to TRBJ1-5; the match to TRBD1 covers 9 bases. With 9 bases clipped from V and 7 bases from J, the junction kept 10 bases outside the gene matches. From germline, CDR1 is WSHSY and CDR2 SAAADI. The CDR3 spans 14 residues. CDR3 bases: TGCGCCAGTTCCGGACAGGGGATTTTACAGCCCCAGCATTTT. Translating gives CASSGQGILQPQHF.

Written as DNA, the CDR3 is TGTGCCAGCAGTTACCGGGAGACTTACCTCTCTGGAAACACCATATATTTT. Amino acids: CASSYRETYLSGNTIYF. The V call is TRBV12-3 or TRBV12-4, the J call TRBJ1-3; unclear D gene. The V gene lost 4 bases and the J gene lost 0 bases, with 16 bases spanning the gap. The CDR3 extends over 17 amino acids.

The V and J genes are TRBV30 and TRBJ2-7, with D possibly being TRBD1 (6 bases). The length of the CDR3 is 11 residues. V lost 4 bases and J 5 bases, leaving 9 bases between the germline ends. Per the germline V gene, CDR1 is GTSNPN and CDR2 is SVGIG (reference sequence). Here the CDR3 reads CAWNRANEQYF. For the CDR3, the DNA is TGTGCCTGGAACAGGGCCAACGAGCAGTACTTC.

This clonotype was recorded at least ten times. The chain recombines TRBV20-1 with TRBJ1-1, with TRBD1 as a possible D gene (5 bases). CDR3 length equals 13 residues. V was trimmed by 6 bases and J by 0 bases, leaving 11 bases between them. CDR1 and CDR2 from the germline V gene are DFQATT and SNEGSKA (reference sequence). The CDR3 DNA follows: TGCAGTGCCATGGAGGGGCTGAACACTGAAGCTTTCTTT. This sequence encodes CSAMEGLNTEAFF.

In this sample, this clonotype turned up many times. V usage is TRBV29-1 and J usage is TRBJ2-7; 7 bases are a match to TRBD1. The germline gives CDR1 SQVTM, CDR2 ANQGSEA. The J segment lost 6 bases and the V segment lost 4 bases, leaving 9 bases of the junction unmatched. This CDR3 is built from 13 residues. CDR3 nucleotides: TGCAGCGTTGCGAGGCAGGGGGTGGGCGAGCAGTACTTC. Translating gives CSVARQGVGEQYF.